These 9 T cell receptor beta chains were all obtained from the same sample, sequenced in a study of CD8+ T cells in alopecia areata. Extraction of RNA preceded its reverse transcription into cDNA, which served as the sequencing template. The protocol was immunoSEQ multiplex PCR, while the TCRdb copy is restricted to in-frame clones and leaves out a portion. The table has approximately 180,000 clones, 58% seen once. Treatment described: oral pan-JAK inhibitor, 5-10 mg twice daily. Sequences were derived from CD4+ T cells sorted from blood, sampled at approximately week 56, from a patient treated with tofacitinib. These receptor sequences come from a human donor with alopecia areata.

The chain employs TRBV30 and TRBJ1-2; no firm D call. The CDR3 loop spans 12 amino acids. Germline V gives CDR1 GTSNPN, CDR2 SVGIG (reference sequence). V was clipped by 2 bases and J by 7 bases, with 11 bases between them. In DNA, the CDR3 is TGTGCCTGGAGTTCCCTGTGGGGTGGCTACACCTTC. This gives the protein CAWSSLWGGYTF. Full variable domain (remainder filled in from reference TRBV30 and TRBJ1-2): SQTIHQWPATLVQPVGSPLSLECTVEGTSNPNLYWYRQAAGRGLQLLFYSVGIGQISSEVPQNLSASRPQDRQFILSSKKLLLSDSGFYLCAWSSLWGGYTFGSGTRLTVV.

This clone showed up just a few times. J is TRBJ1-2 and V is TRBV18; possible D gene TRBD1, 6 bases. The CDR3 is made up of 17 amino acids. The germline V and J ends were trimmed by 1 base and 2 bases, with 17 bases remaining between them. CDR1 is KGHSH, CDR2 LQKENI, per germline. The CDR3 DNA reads TGTGCCAGCTCACCACGACCCACACGACAGGACAACTATGGCTACACCTTC. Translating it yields CASSPRPTRQDNYGYTF.

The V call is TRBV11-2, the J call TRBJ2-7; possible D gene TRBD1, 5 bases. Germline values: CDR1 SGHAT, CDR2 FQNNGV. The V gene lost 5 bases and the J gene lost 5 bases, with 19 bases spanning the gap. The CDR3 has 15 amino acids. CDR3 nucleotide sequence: TGTGCCAGCAGCCCCTTTAGGGGCAGGGATAACGAGCAGTACTTC. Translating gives CASSPFRGRDNEQYF. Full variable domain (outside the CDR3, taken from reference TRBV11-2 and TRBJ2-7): EAGVAQSPRYKIIEKRQSVAFWCNPISGHATLYWYQQILGQGPKLLIQFQNNGVVDDSQLPKDRFSAERLKGVDSTLKIQPAKLEDSAVYLCASSPFRGRDNEQYFGPGTRLTVT.

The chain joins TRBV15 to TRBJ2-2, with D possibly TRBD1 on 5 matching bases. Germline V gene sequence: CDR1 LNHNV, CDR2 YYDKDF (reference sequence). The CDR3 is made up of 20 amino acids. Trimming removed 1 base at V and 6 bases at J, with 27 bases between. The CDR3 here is CATSRAQLHEWLRGPGELFF. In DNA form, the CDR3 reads TGTGCCACCAGCAGAGCACAACTGCACGAGTGGCTAAGGGGCCCCGGGGAGCTGTTTTTT.

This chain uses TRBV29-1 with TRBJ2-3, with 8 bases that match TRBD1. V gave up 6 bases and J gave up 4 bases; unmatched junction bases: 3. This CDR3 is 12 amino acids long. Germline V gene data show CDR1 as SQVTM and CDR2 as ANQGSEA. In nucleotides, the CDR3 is TGCAGCGTCAGACAGGGGTCAGATACGCAGTATTTT. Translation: CSVRQGSDTQYF.

The CDR3 sequence is CSVEWGGKPDTQYF. CDR3 sequence (DNA): TGCAGCGTTGAGTGGGGCGGGAAACCAGATACGCAGTATTTT. V and J are TRBV29-1 and TRBJ2-3, with D possibly being TRBD2 (6 bases). V was trimmed by 3 bases and J by 4 bases, leaving 14 bases between them. The germline V gene encodes CDR1 SQVTM and CDR2 ANQGSEA. The CDR3 length is 14 residues.

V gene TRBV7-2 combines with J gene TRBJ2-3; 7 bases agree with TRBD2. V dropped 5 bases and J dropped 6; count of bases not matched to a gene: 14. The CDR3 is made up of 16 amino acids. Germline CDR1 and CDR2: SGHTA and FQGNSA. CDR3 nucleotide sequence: TGTGCCAGCAGCCTAAAGTTGCTAGCGGCGGGGGATACGCAGTATTTT. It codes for CASSLKLLAAGDTQYF.

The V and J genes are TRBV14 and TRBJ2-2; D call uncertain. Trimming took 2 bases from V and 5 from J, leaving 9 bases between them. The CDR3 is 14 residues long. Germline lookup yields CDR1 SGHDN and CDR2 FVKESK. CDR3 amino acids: CASSQSARTGELFF. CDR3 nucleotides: TGTGCCAGCAGCCAAAGTGCGCGAACCGGGGAGCTGTTTTTT.

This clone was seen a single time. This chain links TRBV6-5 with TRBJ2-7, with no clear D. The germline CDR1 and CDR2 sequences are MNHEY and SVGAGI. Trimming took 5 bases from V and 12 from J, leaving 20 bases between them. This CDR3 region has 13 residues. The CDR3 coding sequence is TGTGCCAGCAGTATTAGACAAGACCTACGGCGGTACTTC. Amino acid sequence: CASSIRQDLRRYF.